These T cell receptor beta chains were read from a single sample in a study of T cells in localized non-small cell lung cancer. The repertoire was sequenced with immunoSEQ multiplex PCR; TCRdb's copy has only in-frame clones and lacks some. The sample records about 46,000 clones, 81% being singletons. The specimen was peripheral blood mononuclear cells, collected before any cancer treatment. All receptors come from a man aged 35-69 years with stage III lung adenocarcinoma. CDR3s include the opening cysteine and the closing phenylalanine or tryptophan. Each record gives: J gene, D gene, V gene, clone size, CDR3 protein, CDR3 DNA. A D gene is named only where the DNA matches it firmly. Where a row states a size, it is once, few, many or the class of an expanded clone; other rows omit it.

TRBJ1-1 | . | TRBV7-3 | . | CASSLMGEGTEAFF | TGTGCCAGCAGCTTAATGGGGGAGGGCACTGAAGCTTTCTTT
TRBJ2-6 | . | TRBV6-5 | . | CASSYSTVSGANVLTF | TGTGCCAGCAGTTACTCGACAGTCTCTGGGGCCAACGTCCTGACTTTC
TRBJ2-7 | TRBD1 | TRBV10-3 | . | CAISDPGTGGYEQYF | TGTGCCATCAGTGATCCCGGGACAGGGGGCTACGAGCAGTACTTC
TRBJ1-4 | . | TRBV11-2 | . | CASSLVGTRGEKLFF | TGTGCCAGCAGCTTAGTCGGGACGAGAGGTGAAAAACTGTTTTTT
TRBJ2-7 | TRBD1 | TRBV10-3 | . | CAIRKDRDVGEQYF | TGTGCCATCAGGAAGGACAGGGACGTGGGAGAGCAGTACTTC
TRBJ1-1 | . | TRBV27 | . | CGVWGGNTEAFF | TGTGGAGTGTGGGGGGGGAACACTGAAGCTTTCTTT
TRBJ2-3 | TRBD2 | TRBV5-1 | . | CASSLGSGGETQYF | TGCGCCAGCAGCTTGGGTAGCGGGGGGGAAACGCAGTATTTT
TRBJ2-2 | TRBD1 | TRBV29-1 | . | CSVLDRIAGELFF | TGCAGCGTTCTGGACAGGATCGCCGGGGAGCTGTTTTTT
TRBJ2-7 | . | TRBV10-1 | . | CASSEEAGPSYEQYF | TGCGCCAGCAGTGAAGAAGCGGGCCCCTCCTACGAGCAGTACTTC
TRBJ2-2 | . | TRBV6-5 | . | CASSYGGTRNTGELFF | TGTGCCAGCAGTTACGGAGGGACACGGAACACCGGGGAGCTGTTTTTT
TRBJ2-4 | . | TRBV30 | . | CAWSVLAKNIQYF | TGTGCCTGGAGTGTACTAGCCAAAAACATTCAGTACTTC
TRBJ2-1 | . | TRBV4-1 | . | CASSQVSDLPSYNEQFF | TGCGCCAGCAGCCAAGTCTCGGACTTACCCTCCTACAATGAGCAGTTCTTC
TRBJ2-1 | TRBD1 | TRBV11-1 | . | CASSPGQGSYNEQFF | TGTGCCAGCAGCCCCGGACAGGGAAGTTATAATGAGCAGTTCTTC
TRBJ2-6 | . | TRBV19 | . | CASSSGSGANVLTF | TGTGCCAGTAGTTCAGGGTCTGGGGCCAACGTCCTGACTTTC
TRBJ2-1 | . | TRBV5-4 | . | CASSLGTAINLNNEQFF | TGTGCCAGCAGCTTGGGGACAGCGATTAATCTGAACAATGAGCAGTTCTTC
TRBJ2-3 | TRBD2 | TRBV6-1 | . | CASSVSGGGDTQYF | TGTGCCAGCAGTGTTAGCGGGGGGGGAGATACGCAGTATTTT
TRBJ2-4 | TRBD1 | TRBV29-1 | . | CSAQGGSGKNIQYF | TGCAGCGCCCAAGGGGGCTCAGGCAAAAACATTCAGTACTTC
TRBJ2-3 | . | TRBV6-6 | . | CASLRLGVATDTQYF | TGTGCCAGCTTAAGGCTTGGGGTTGCGACAGATACGCAGTATTTT
TRBJ2-1 | . | TRBV27 | . | CASSFGQKASNEQFF | TGTGCCAGCAGTTTCGGACAAAAAGCCAGCAATGAGCAGTTCTTC
TRBJ1-2 | . | TRBV6-5 | . | CASSYRPGQSFYGYAF | TGTGCCAGCAGTTACAGACCAGGACAGTCCTTTTATGGCTACGCCTTC
TRBJ1-6 | . | TRBV6-1 | . | CASRDYRAGNSPLHF | TGTGCCAGCAGAGACTACAGGGCTGGGAATTCACCCCTCCACTTT
TRBJ2-1 | . | TRBV27 | . | CASTPLGFGYNEQFF | TGTGCCAGCACCCCCCTCGGGTTCGGCTACAATGAGCAGTTCTTC
TRBJ2-7 | . | TRBV6-1 | . | CAGAVRLDSAQQYF | TGTGCCGGAGCCGTTAGACTCGACAGCGCCCAGCAGTACTTC
TRBJ2-1 | TRBD1 | TRBV6-6 | . | CASSYYPAQGHNEQFF | TGTGCCAGCAGTTATTATCCGGCACAGGGGCACAATGAGCAGTTCTTC
TRBJ2-7 | . | TRBV10-1 | . | CASSEGSSYEQYF | TGCGCCAGCAGTGAGGGTTCTTCCTACGAGCAGTACTTC
TRBJ1-5 | TRBD1 | TRBV4-2 | . | CASSQEPDRGGQPQHF | TGTGCCAGCAGCCAAGAGCCCGACAGGGGAGGGCAGCCCCAGCATTTT
TRBJ2-7 | . | TRBV4-2 | . | CASSLRARSSYEQYF | TGTGCCAGCAGCCTCCGGGCGAGGTCTTCCTACGAGCAGTACTTC
TRBJ2-5 | TRBD2 | TRBV18 | . | CASSPRNRISSGGETQYF | TGTGCCAGCTCACCACGAAACCGGATAAGTAGCGGGGGAGAGACCCAGTACTTC
TRBJ1-2 | . | TRBV5-1 | . | CASSLGPGWDGYTF | TGCGCCAGCAGCTTGGGTCCGGGTTGGGATGGCTACACCTTC
TRBJ2-1 | . | TRBV4-2 | . | CASSQDLERIHNEQFF | TGTGCCAGCAGCCAAGACCTAGAGAGGATCCACAATGAGCAGTTCTTC
TRBJ1-6 | . | TRBV5-5 | . | CASSLAPENSPLHF | TGTGCCAGCAGCTTGGCCCCAGAGAATTCACCCCTCCACTTT
TRBJ2-3 | TRBD1 | TRBV25-1 | few | CASSVTGGPTDTQYF | TGTGCCAGCAGTGTTACAGGGGGTCCCACAGATACGCAGTATTTT